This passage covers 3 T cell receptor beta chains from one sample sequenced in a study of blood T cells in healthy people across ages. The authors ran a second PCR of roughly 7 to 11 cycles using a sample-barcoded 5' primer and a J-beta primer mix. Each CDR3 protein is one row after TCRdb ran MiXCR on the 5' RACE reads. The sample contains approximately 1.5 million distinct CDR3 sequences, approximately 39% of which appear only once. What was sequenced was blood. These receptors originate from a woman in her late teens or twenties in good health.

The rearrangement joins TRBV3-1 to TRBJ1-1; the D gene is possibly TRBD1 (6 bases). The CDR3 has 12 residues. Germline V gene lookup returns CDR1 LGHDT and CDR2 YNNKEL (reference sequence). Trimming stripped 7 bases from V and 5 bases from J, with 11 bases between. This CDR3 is CASTEGQTEAFF. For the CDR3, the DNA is TGTGCCAGCACCGAAGGACAGACTGAAGCTTTCTTT. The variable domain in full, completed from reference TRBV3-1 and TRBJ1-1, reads DTAVSQTPKYLVTQMGNDKSIKCEQNLGHDTMYWYKQDSKKFLKIMFSYNNKELIINETVPNRFSPKSPDKAHLNLHINSLELGDSAVYFCASTEGQTEAFFGQGTRLTVV.

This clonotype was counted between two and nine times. The CDR3 DNA follows: TGTGCCAGCAGCAAAGGCAGGACGAATTCACCCCTCCACTTT. Encoded protein: CASSKGRTNSPLHF. The chain combines TRBV7-9 with TRBJ1-6; D not resolved. CDR3 size: 14 residues. Germline V CDR1 and CDR2: SEHNR, FQNEAQ (reference sequence). Deletions cut 5 bases from V and 7 bases from J, with 12 bases between. The full variable domain, its missing parts supplied by reference TRBV7-9 and TRBJ1-6, is DTGVSQNPRHKITKRGQNVTFRCDPISEHNRLYWYRQTLGQGPEFLTYFQNEAQLEKSRLLSDRFSAERPKGSFSTLEIQRTEQGDSAMYLCASSKGRTNSPLHFGNGTRLTVT.

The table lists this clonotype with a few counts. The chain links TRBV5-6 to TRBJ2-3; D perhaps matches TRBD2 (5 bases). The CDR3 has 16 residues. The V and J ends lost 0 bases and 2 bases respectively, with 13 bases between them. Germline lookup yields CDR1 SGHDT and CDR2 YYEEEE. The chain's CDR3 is CASSLGTAGITDTQYF. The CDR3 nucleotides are TGTGCCAGCAGCTTGGGGACTGCTGGTATCACAGATACGCAGTATTTT.